Shown below are 18 T cell receptor beta chains from a single sample sequenced in a study of shared clonotypes between healthy human individuals. Naive CD8 cells lacked CD45RO and underwent positive selection for CCR7, leaving out terminally differentiated effector memory CD45RA+ cells. Method: immunoSEQ multiplex PCR; TCRdb's copy keeps in-frame clones and lacks some. The table lists 2 million to 2.5 million clones, about 95% of them singletons, with about 1.1% in the top ten. The sequenced sample consisted of naive CD8+ T cells sorted from blood. These receptors were collected from a man aged 18 to 29 in good health.

The V gene is TRBV7-9, the J gene TRBJ1-5; D is possibly TRBD1 (6 bases). The CDR3 covers 15 residues. Germline CDR1 SEHNR, CDR2 FQNEAQ (reference sequence). Trimming left V 5 bases short and J 5 bases short, with 16 bases between. This chain's CDR3 is CASSAFTGIDQPQHF. CDR3 coding DNA: TGTGCCAGCAGCGCCTTCACAGGGATTGATCAGCCCCAGCATTTT.

The rearrangement joins TRBV4-3 to TRBJ2-3; 11 bases align to TRBD2. The length of the CDR3 is 16 residues. Trimming at V came to 3 bases and at J to 3 bases, leaving 5 bases not matched to a gene. CDR1 and CDR2 from the germline V gene are LGHNA and YSLEER. The CDR3 here is CASSHETSGNTDTQYF. The CDR3 nucleotides read TGCGCCAGCAGCCATGAGACTAGCGGGAATACAGATACGCAGTATTTT.

The CDR3 reads CASSLGEGNEQFF. In DNA form, the CDR3 reads TGTGCCAGCAGCTTGGGGGAAGGGAATGAGCAGTTCTTC. The V call is TRBV5-6, the J call TRBJ2-1, with D hard to call. The germline gives CDR1 SGHDT, CDR2 YYEEEE. With 0 bases removed from V and 7 bases from J, the gap between germline ends came to 8 bases. The CDR3 is made up of 13 amino acids.

V is TRBV27 and J is TRBJ2-7, with TRBD1 identical over 9 bases. The CDR3 covers 15 residues. Trimming removed 4 bases from V and 4 bases from J; junction bases left unmatched: 8. CDR1 and CDR2 (germline): MNHEY, SMNVEV (reference sequence). The CDR3 coding sequence is TGTGCCAGCAGTTCCCCCGGGACAGGGAAGTACGAGCAGTACTTC. Its translation: CASSSPGTGKYEQYF.

A word on this clone: The sample has other DNA sequences that encode this CDR3 too. The chain combines TRBV7-9 with TRBJ1-3, with D tentatively TRBD1 (5 bases). The ends were cut back, 1 base at V and 4 bases at J, with 11 bases in the middle. CDR1 and CDR2 (germline): SEHNR, FQNEAQ (reference sequence). The CDR3 is made up of 15 amino acids. CDR3 region: CASSLGAGSGNTIYF. CDR3 DNA sequence: TGTGCCAGCAGCTTAGGGGCAGGGTCCGGAAACACCATATATTTT.

The chain uses TRBV29-1 and TRBJ2-1; weak D call: TRBD2 (6 bases). V was shortened by 5 bases and J by 2 bases, with 13 bases between the two germline ends. The CDR3 loop spans 14 amino acids. CDR1 and CDR2 from the germline V gene are SQVTM and ANQGSEA. This CDR3 reads CSVRVPGAYNEQFF. The CDR3 coding sequence is TGCAGCGTTCGGGTGCCGGGAGCCTACAATGAGCAGTTCTTC.

The rearrangement links TRBV4-3 to TRBJ2-7; no definite D call. The V and J ends lost 0 bases and 0 bases respectively, with 9 bases between them. CDR1 LGHNA and CDR2 YSLEER come from the germline V gene. CDR3 length: 15 residues. The CDR3 is CASSQDYSNSYEQYF. The CDR3 DNA reads as TGCGCCAGCAGCCAAGATTACTCTAACTCCTACGAGCAGTACTTC.

This clone was counted a single time. This chain joins TRBV6-5 and TRBJ2-7; D uncertain. The CDR3 covers 9 residues. Trimming removed 3 bases from V and 13 bases from J, with 7 bases in between. CDR1 and CDR2 from the germline V gene are MNHEY and SVGAGI. In nucleotides, the CDR3 is TGTGCCAGCAGTTATTTACGCTACTTC. This codes for CASSYLRYF.

The rearrangement uses TRBV14 and TRBJ2-1; D is perhaps TRBD2 (6 bases). V was shortened by 4 bases and J by 8 bases, with 18 bases between the two germline ends. Germline V gives CDR1 SGHDN, CDR2 FVKESK. There are 15 residues in the CDR3. The CDR3 loop reads CASSLSGSHWDEQFF. CDR3 DNA sequence: TGTGCCAGCAGCCTCAGCGGGTCTCACTGGGATGAGCAGTTCTTC.

The chain employs TRBV11-3 and TRBJ2-1; D is unresolved. CDR3 length: 15 amino acids. V was trimmed by 5 bases and J by 4 bases, leaving 15 bases between them. Germline V gene lookup returns CDR1 SGHNT and CDR2 YENEEA. DNA of the CDR3: TGTGCCAGCAGCCCGGATCCCACAGATTACAATGAGCAGTTCTTC. As protein: CASSPDPTDYNEQFF.

The rearrangement joins TRBV6-5 to TRBJ2-5; possibly TRBD1 for D (5 bases). The germline V gene encodes CDR1 MNHEY and CDR2 SVGAGI. The V gene lost 6 bases and the J gene lost 7 bases, with 12 bases spanning the gap. The CDR3 runs 12 residues. The CDR3 nucleotides are TGTGCCAGCAGCAAGGACACGGCGACCCAGTACTTC. This translates into CASSKDTATQYF.

This clone appeared a single time. The gene calls are TRBV27 and TRBJ2-7; a possible D gene is TRBD1 (6 bases). This CDR3 has 15 residues. V was clipped by 8 bases and J by 3 bases, with 20 bases between them. Germline loops: CDR1 MNHEY, CDR2 SMNVEV (reference sequence). CDR3: CASALQGSYLYEQYF. The CDR3 nucleotides are TGTGCCAGCGCCCTACAGGGTAGTTACCTCTACGAGCAGTACTTC.

This clone was picked up one time. The V and J genes are TRBV9 and TRBJ2-5, with D uncertain. This CDR3 is 11 amino acids long. Germline V gives CDR1 SGDLS, CDR2 YYNGEE. V was trimmed by 1 base and J by 9 bases, leaving 7 bases between them. This CDR3 is CASSVIEPQYF. CDR3 bases: TGTGCCAGCAGCGTAATTGAGCCCCAGTACTTC.

This chain joins TRBV5-6 and TRBJ1-5; no reliable D call. Germline CDR1 SGHDT, CDR2 YYEEEE. The CDR3 has 16 amino acids. V was pared by 0 bases and J by 0 bases, with 10 bases between. The CDR3 DNA is TGTGCCAGCAGCTTGGGTGACCCATATAGCAATCAGCCCCAGCATTTT. This encodes CASSLGDPYSNQPQHF.

The J gene is TRBJ2-7, the V gene TRBV19, with 10 bases that match TRBD1. Germline loops: CDR1 LNHDA, CDR2 SQIVND (reference sequence). The length of the CDR3 is 15 residues. Unmatched junction bases numbered 6, after V lost 5 bases and J lost 2 bases. This chain's CDR3 is CASSSTGTGAYEQYF. The CDR3 region has the DNA TGTGCCAGTAGTTCCACCGGGACAGGGGCCTACGAGCAGTACTTC.

V is TRBV6-6 and J is TRBJ2-7, with 9 bases that match TRBD2. Germline V gene lookup returns CDR1 MNHNY and CDR2 SVGAGI (reference sequence). V lost 0 bases to trimming and J lost 7 bases; unmatched junction nucleotides: 4. The CDR3 length is 14 residues. The CDR3 region is CASSYSLAGLEQYF. The CDR3 bases are TGTGCCAGCAGTTACTCGCTAGCGGGGCTAGAGCAGTACTTC.

The V and J genes are TRBV28 and TRBJ2-7; D is undetermined. This CDR3 is built from 13 residues. V was shortened by 6 bases and J by 2 bases, with 11 bases between the two germline ends. Germline V lookup: CDR1 MDHEN, CDR2 SYDVKM. The CDR3 sequence: CASSPAQPYEQYF. The CDR3 nucleotides read TGTGCCAGCAGCCCGGCGCAACCCTACGAGCAGTACTTC.

This clone was seen just once. The chain is built from TRBV6-1 and TRBJ2-7; 9 positions agree with TRBD1. With 2 bases clipped from V and 5 bases from J, the junction kept 7 bases outside the gene matches. This CDR3 comprises 15 residues. Germline V gives CDR1 MNHNS, CDR2 SASEGT. CDR3 amino acids: CASSESGTGFNEQYF. The CDR3, as DNA: TGTGCCAGCAGTGAATCCGGGACAGGGTTCAACGAGCAGTACTTC.